Here is one TCR beta chain with its context. Its antigen is as yet unknown. The entry originates in a study of radiotherapy plus CTLA-4 blockade in lung cancer. Study information: Of all patients, over 15% responded objectively and 25% to 35% showed disease control.

CTLA-4 blockade using ipilimumab, together with focal radiation, was received by patients with chemo-refractory metastatic non-small-cell lung cancer. Some clones are missing from TCRdb's copy, which holds only in-frame ones; the method was immunoSEQ multiplex PCR. The sample holds tens of thousands of clones, 77% seen once. This CDR3 is built from 14 residues. Germline V CDR1 and CDR2: SGHNT, YENEEA. The V segment lost 5 bases and the J segment 5 bases; nucleotides outside the gene matches: 8. General study points: Blood saw expansion of tumor-derived TCR clones after radiotherapy plus ipilimumab.

Material: peripheral blood, obtained from a patient treated with radiotherapy plus ipilimumab. This receptor was identified in a human donor with non-small cell lung cancer who had a complete response to radiotherapy plus ipilimumab. The chain recombines TRBV11-3 with TRBJ2-5, with 7 positions matching TRBD2. The CDR3 coding sequence is TGTGCCAGCAGCCCCAGGACTAGTTTTGAGACCCAGTACTTC. Protein sequence: CASSPRTSFETQYF.